This is a list of T cell receptor beta chains from one sample in a study of CD8 T cells in ankylosing spondylitis. TCRdb reprocessed the 5' RACE reads with MiXCR, giving one entry per CDR3 protein. The repertoire consists of hundreds of thousands of distinct CDR3 sequences, with 25% to 30% occurring once and the leading ten covering 0.89%. The material sequenced was blood, either unsorted or a sorted T cell fraction (not recorded which). The source is a male donor with ankylosing spondylitis. Both conserved end residues are part of each CDR3. D genes are given only for firm matches. Size tells how often a clone was seen (once, few, many) or the class of an expanded clone, and some rows leave it out.

v_gene: TRBV20-1
d_gene: -
j_gene: TRBJ2-1
abundance: -
CDR3nt: TGCAGTGCTAGGGTCCGGGGAGCCTACTCCTACAATGAGCAGTTCTTC
CDR3aa: CSARVRGAYSYNEQFF

v_gene: TRBV20-1
d_gene: -
j_gene: TRBJ2-7
abundance: -
CDR3nt: TGCAGTGCTATTCTCCCCGAGAGCAGGGCGATAGGTGAGCAGTACTTC
CDR3aa: CSAILPESRAIGEQYF

v_gene: TRBV14
d_gene: -
j_gene: TRBJ2-3
abundance: -
CDR3nt: TGTGCCAGCAGCCAACTTGGTAGCACAGATACGCAGTATTTT
CDR3aa: CASSQLGSTDTQYF

v_gene: TRBV6-1
d_gene: TRBD2
j_gene: TRBJ2-1
abundance: few
CDR3nt: TGTGCCAGCAGTCGCCGGACTAGCAGAAATGAGCAGTTCTTC
CDR3aa: CASSRRTSRNEQFF

v_gene: TRBV10-3
d_gene: TRBD1
j_gene: TRBJ2-1
abundance: -
CDR3nt: TGTGCCATCAGTGAGCCCCCAAGGGACAGGGGGCTTTACAATGAGCAGTTCTTC
CDR3aa: CAISEPPRDRGLYNEQFF

v_gene: TRBV5-5
d_gene: -
j_gene: TRBJ1-1
abundance: -
CDR3nt: TGTGCCAGCAGCGCCCGACAGGTTGGGAACACTGAAGCTTTCTTT
CDR3aa: CASSARQVGNTEAFF

v_gene: TRBV10-3
d_gene: TRBD2
j_gene: TRBJ2-3
abundance: -
CDR3nt: TGTGCCATCAGTGAGTTGGTAGCGGGAGAGGATACGCAGTATTTT
CDR3aa: CAISELVAGEDTQYF

v_gene: TRBV7-9
d_gene: -
j_gene: TRBJ2-7
abundance: few
CDR3nt: TGTGCCAGCAGCTGGGGGGCCTCCTACGAGCAGTACTTC
CDR3aa: CASSWGASYEQYF

v_gene: TRBV3-1
d_gene: TRBD2
j_gene: TRBJ2-1
abundance: -
CDR3nt: TGTGCCAGCAGCCAAGATCCTAGCGGGAACAGGGAGCAGTTCTTC
CDR3aa: CASSQDPSGNREQFF

v_gene: TRBV2
d_gene: -
j_gene: TRBJ1-5
abundance: once
CDR3nt: TGTGCCAGCAGTGAATGGGGGGCTCAGCCCCAGCATTTT
CDR3aa: CASSEWGAQPQHF

v_gene: TRBV10-3
d_gene: TRBD2
j_gene: TRBJ2-6
abundance: -
CDR3nt: TGTGCCATTGGGAGGGACTCTGGGGCCAACGTCCTGACTTTC
CDR3aa: CAIGRDSGANVLTF

v_gene: TRBV5-1
d_gene: TRBD1
j_gene: TRBJ1-2
abundance: -
CDR3nt: TGCGCCAGCAGCCAGGCAAGGACAGGCCTTTTGGATGGCTACACCTTC
CDR3aa: CASSQARTGLLDGYTF

v_gene: TRBV5-5
d_gene: -
j_gene: TRBJ2-1
abundance: -
CDR3nt: TGTGCCAGTGCCCCCACTCCAGACAACAATGAGCAGTTCTTC
CDR3aa: CASAPTPDNNEQFF

v_gene: TRBV5-1
d_gene: TRBD1
j_gene: TRBJ1-1
abundance: few
CDR3nt: TGCGCCAGCAGCTTAGGGACAGTTTACACTGAAGCTTTCTTT
CDR3aa: CASSLGTVYTEAFF

v_gene: TRBV2
d_gene: -
j_gene: TRBJ2-1
abundance: -
CDR3nt: TGTGCCAGCAGTGGAGTGGGTGAGCAGTTCTTC
CDR3aa: CASSGVGEQFF

v_gene: TRBV12-3/TRBV12-4
d_gene: -
j_gene: TRBJ2-5
abundance: few
CDR3nt: TGTGCCAGCAGGCCAAGCCGCTGGGAGACCCAGTACTTC
CDR3aa: CASRPSRWETQYF

v_gene: TRBV12-3/TRBV12-4
d_gene: -
j_gene: TRBJ1-5
abundance: -
CDR3nt: TGTGCCAGCGGGGGGGGATCCGGGCAGCCCCAGCATTTT
CDR3aa: CASGGGSGQPQHF

v_gene: TRBV20-1
d_gene: -
j_gene: TRBJ2-3
abundance: -
CDR3nt: TGCAGTGCTACCCACCTTTACCCAGATACGCAGTATTTT
CDR3aa: CSATHLYPDTQYF

v_gene: TRBV5-1
d_gene: -
j_gene: TRBJ1-2
abundance: few
CDR3nt: TGCGCCAGCAGCTTGGAGGCAGTCGGGGGCTACACCTTC
CDR3aa: CASSLEAVGGYTF

v_gene: TRBV5-1
d_gene: -
j_gene: TRBJ1-1
abundance: -
CDR3nt: TGCGCCAGCAGCGAGGGCCTGAACACTGAAGCTTTCTTT
CDR3aa: CASSEGLNTEAFF

v_gene: TRBV7-9
d_gene: -
j_gene: TRBJ1-5
abundance: -
CDR3nt: TGTGCCAGCAGCCTGGTTGGCAGGGTAGGGATCGATCAGCCCCAGCATTTT
CDR3aa: CASSLVGRVGIDQPQHF

v_gene: TRBV20-1
d_gene: TRBD2
j_gene: TRBJ2-7
abundance: -
CDR3nt: TGCAGTGCAAGACTAGCGGCTACTAGCTCCTACGAGCAGTACTTC
CDR3aa: CSARLAATSSYEQYF

v_gene: TRBV3-1
d_gene: -
j_gene: TRBJ1-1
abundance: few
CDR3nt: TGTGCCAGCAGCCACGGGACCGACGGGGTGAACACTGAAGCTTTCTTT
CDR3aa: CASSHGTDGVNTEAFF

v_gene: TRBV15
d_gene: -
j_gene: TRBJ1-3
abundance: -
CDR3nt: TGTGCCACCAGCAGAGACGCAACAGCGGGAAACACCATATATTTT
CDR3aa: CATSRDATAGNTIYF

v_gene: TRBV2
d_gene: TRBD2
j_gene: TRBJ2-3
abundance: few
CDR3nt: TGTGCCAGCAGTGGGACTAGCGGGTTCACAGATACGCAGTATTTT
CDR3aa: CASSGTSGFTDTQYF

v_gene: TRBV4-1
d_gene: -
j_gene: TRBJ2-2
abundance: -
CDR3nt: TGCGCCAGCAGCCAAGTCCTCAGAGCCACCGGGGAGCTGTTTTTT
CDR3aa: CASSQVLRATGELFF

v_gene: TRBV28
d_gene: TRBD1
j_gene: TRBJ1-5
abundance: -
CDR3nt: TGTGCCAGCAATACGTATACTCAGGGACAGGTCGAGGGGCCCCAGCATTTT
CDR3aa: CASNTYTQGQVEGPQHF

v_gene: TRBV15
d_gene: -
j_gene: TRBJ2-2
abundance: -
CDR3nt: TGTGCCACCAGCAGAGTGGTCGCCGGGGAGCTGTTTTTT
CDR3aa: CATSRVVAGELFF

v_gene: TRBV24-1
d_gene: TRBD1
j_gene: TRBJ2-2
abundance: few
CDR3nt: TGTGCCACCAGTGACCTTAAGCAGACAGGGATGGGCGGGGAGCTGTTTTTT
CDR3aa: CATSDLKQTGMGGELFF

v_gene: TRBV20-1
d_gene: TRBD2
j_gene: TRBJ2-7
abundance: few
CDR3nt: TGCAGTGCTAGAGATGGCTCGCGGGAGGATAAGTACTTC
CDR3aa: CSARDGSREDKYF

v_gene: TRBV5-1
d_gene: -
j_gene: TRBJ2-1
abundance: few
CDR3nt: TGCGCCAGCAGCCCCCAGGGAAGCGACAATGAGCAGTTCTTC
CDR3aa: CASSPQGSDNEQFF

v_gene: TRBV20-1
d_gene: -
j_gene: TRBJ2-5
abundance: few
CDR3nt: TGCAGTGCTAGAATCGGGCTTTTGGGGGAGACCCAGTACTTC
CDR3aa: CSARIGLLGETQYF

v_gene: TRBV7-2
d_gene: -
j_gene: TRBJ1-5
abundance: few
CDR3nt: TGTGCCAGCAGCTTACTGGCGGTTAATCAGCCCCAGCATTTT
CDR3aa: CASSLLAVNQPQHF

v_gene: TRBV5-1
d_gene: TRBD1
j_gene: TRBJ1-1
abundance: few
CDR3nt: TGCGCCAGCAGCCAAACACAGGGGGAGAACACTGAAGCTTTCTTT
CDR3aa: CASSQTQGENTEAFF

v_gene: TRBV20-1
d_gene: -
j_gene: TRBJ2-1
abundance: -
CDR3nt: TGCAGTGTTGGATCACCTTCCCAGTTCTTC
CDR3aa: CSVGSPSQFF

v_gene: TRBV20-1
d_gene: TRBD1
j_gene: TRBJ2-3
abundance: -
CDR3nt: TGCAGTGCTCCCCCCCGGGACAGGGGGCGAGCAGATACGCAGTATTTT
CDR3aa: CSAPPRDRGRADTQYF

v_gene: TRBV20-1
d_gene: TRBD1
j_gene: TRBJ2-7
abundance: few
CDR3nt: TGCAGTGCTTCGACAGGGCGGTGGGGCTACGAGCAGTACTTC
CDR3aa: CSASTGRWGYEQYF

v_gene: TRBV11-3
d_gene: -
j_gene: TRBJ1-1
abundance: -
CDR3nt: TGTGCCAGCAGGCAAGAGGGCGGGGAAGCTTTCTTT
CDR3aa: CASRQEGGEAFF

v_gene: TRBV29-1
d_gene: -
j_gene: TRBJ2-7
abundance: -
CDR3nt: TGCAGCGTGGGGTCCTACGAGCAGTACTTC
CDR3aa: CSVGSYEQYF

v_gene: TRBV7-8
d_gene: -
j_gene: TRBJ2-2
abundance: -
CDR3nt: TGTGCCAGCAGCCGAAGCGGGCCGAACACCGGGGAGCTGTTTTTT
CDR3aa: CASSRSGPNTGELFF

v_gene: TRBV7-9
d_gene: -
j_gene: TRBJ1-6
abundance: few
CDR3nt: TGTGCCAGCAGCCCAGAAGGAGGGGTTTATTCACCCCTCCACTTT
CDR3aa: CASSPEGGVYSPLHF

v_gene: TRBV29-1
d_gene: TRBD2
j_gene: TRBJ2-1
abundance: -
CDR3nt: TGCAGTGTGACTAGCGGGAGGGCCGTCTACAATGAGCAGTTCTTC
CDR3aa: CSVTSGRAVYNEQFF

v_gene: TRBV15
d_gene: -
j_gene: TRBJ1-2
abundance: -
CDR3nt: TGTGCCACCAGCAGAGATCCGGATTGGGGAAATAGCTATGGCTACACCTTC
CDR3aa: CATSRDPDWGNSYGYTF

v_gene: TRBV5-1
d_gene: TRBD2
j_gene: TRBJ2-2
abundance: -
CDR3nt: TGCGCCAGCAACCTAGCGGGAGGGCCCGAGCGTGACACCGGGGAGCTGTTTTTT
CDR3aa: CASNLAGGPERDTGELFF

v_gene: TRBV20-1
d_gene: TRBD2
j_gene: TRBJ2-1
abundance: few
CDR3nt: TGCAGCCCTACGCCGGGACTAGCGGGAGTCTATGAGCAGTTCTTC
CDR3aa: CSPTPGLAGVYEQFF

v_gene: TRBV7-9
d_gene: -
j_gene: TRBJ1-6
abundance: few
CDR3nt: TGTGCCAGCAGCGAGTTCAGGGATTCACCCCTCCACTTT
CDR3aa: CASSEFRDSPLHF

v_gene: TRBV5-5
d_gene: TRBD2
j_gene: TRBJ2-5
abundance: -
CDR3nt: TGTGCCAGCAGCCCCACCGGGACTAGCGGGAGGTCAAGGGAGACCCAGTACTTC
CDR3aa: CASSPTGTSGRSRETQYF

v_gene: TRBV5-1
d_gene: -
j_gene: TRBJ2-2
abundance: -
CDR3nt: TGCGCCAGCAATTCTAGGGTTACCGGGGAGCTGTTTTTT
CDR3aa: CASNSRVTGELFF

v_gene: TRBV2
d_gene: -
j_gene: TRBJ1-5
abundance: -
CDR3nt: TGTGCCAGCAGTGCGGGCCAACGCGGCAATCAGCCCCAGCATTTT
CDR3aa: CASSAGQRGNQPQHF

v_gene: TRBV6-1
d_gene: -
j_gene: TRBJ1-6
abundance: few
CDR3nt: TGTGCCAGCAGCCGAACGGGCCAGAATCGGGTCTTACCCCTCCACTTT
CDR3aa: CASSRTGQNRVLPLHF

v_gene: TRBV20-1
d_gene: -
j_gene: TRBJ2-1
abundance: -
CDR3nt: TGCAGTGGTGGCAGGTCGGTCGACAATGAGCAGTTCTTC
CDR3aa: CSGGRSVDNEQFF

v_gene: TRBV15
d_gene: -
j_gene: TRBJ1-2
abundance: few
CDR3nt: TGTGCCACCAGCAGAGATGGCAGGCCTGCCTATGGCTACACCTTC
CDR3aa: CATSRDGRPAYGYTF

v_gene: TRBV10-3
d_gene: -
j_gene: TRBJ1-6
abundance: -
CDR3nt: TGTGCCATCAGCCTGGCAGGGAATAATTCACCCCTCCACTTT
CDR3aa: CAISLAGNNSPLHF

v_gene: TRBV12-3/TRBV12-4
d_gene: TRBD1
j_gene: TRBJ1-5
abundance: few
CDR3nt: TGTGCCAGCAGTGGGACAGGGGGACAGCCCCAGCATTTT
CDR3aa: CASSGTGGQPQHF

v_gene: TRBV29-1
d_gene: TRBD1
j_gene: TRBJ1-5
abundance: -
CDR3nt: TGCAGCGTTGAAGGCCGGGACAGGGTTTACAATCAGCCCCAGCATTTT
CDR3aa: CSVEGRDRVYNQPQHF

v_gene: TRBV27
d_gene: -
j_gene: TRBJ2-7
abundance: -
CDR3nt: TGTGCCAGCAGCAACAGGGCCTCCTACGAGCAGTACTTC
CDR3aa: CASSNRASYEQYF

v_gene: TRBV29-1
d_gene: -
j_gene: TRBJ2-7
abundance: -
CDR3nt: TGCAGCGTTGTCGTAATGCCCTACGAGCAGTACTTC
CDR3aa: CSVVVMPYEQYF

v_gene: TRBV12-3/TRBV12-4
d_gene: TRBD1
j_gene: TRBJ1-2
abundance: few
CDR3nt: TGTGCCAGCAGTTGGGGGGGACAGGGGCATCGTGGCTACACCTTC
CDR3aa: CASSWGGQGHRGYTF